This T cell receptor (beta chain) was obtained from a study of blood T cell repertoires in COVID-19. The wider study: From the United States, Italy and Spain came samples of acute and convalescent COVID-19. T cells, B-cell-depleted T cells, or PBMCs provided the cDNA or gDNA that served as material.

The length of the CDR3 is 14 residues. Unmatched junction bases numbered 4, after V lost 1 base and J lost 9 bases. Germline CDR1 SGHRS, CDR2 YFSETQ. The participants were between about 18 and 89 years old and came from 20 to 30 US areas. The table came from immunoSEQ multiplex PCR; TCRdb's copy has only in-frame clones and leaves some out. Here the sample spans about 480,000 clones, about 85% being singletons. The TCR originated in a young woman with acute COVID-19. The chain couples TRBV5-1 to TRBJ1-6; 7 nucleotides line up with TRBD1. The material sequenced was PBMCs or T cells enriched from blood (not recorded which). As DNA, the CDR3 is TGCGCCAGCAGCTTGTCAGACAGGGTTTCACCCCTCCACTTT. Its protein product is CASSLSDRVSPLHF.